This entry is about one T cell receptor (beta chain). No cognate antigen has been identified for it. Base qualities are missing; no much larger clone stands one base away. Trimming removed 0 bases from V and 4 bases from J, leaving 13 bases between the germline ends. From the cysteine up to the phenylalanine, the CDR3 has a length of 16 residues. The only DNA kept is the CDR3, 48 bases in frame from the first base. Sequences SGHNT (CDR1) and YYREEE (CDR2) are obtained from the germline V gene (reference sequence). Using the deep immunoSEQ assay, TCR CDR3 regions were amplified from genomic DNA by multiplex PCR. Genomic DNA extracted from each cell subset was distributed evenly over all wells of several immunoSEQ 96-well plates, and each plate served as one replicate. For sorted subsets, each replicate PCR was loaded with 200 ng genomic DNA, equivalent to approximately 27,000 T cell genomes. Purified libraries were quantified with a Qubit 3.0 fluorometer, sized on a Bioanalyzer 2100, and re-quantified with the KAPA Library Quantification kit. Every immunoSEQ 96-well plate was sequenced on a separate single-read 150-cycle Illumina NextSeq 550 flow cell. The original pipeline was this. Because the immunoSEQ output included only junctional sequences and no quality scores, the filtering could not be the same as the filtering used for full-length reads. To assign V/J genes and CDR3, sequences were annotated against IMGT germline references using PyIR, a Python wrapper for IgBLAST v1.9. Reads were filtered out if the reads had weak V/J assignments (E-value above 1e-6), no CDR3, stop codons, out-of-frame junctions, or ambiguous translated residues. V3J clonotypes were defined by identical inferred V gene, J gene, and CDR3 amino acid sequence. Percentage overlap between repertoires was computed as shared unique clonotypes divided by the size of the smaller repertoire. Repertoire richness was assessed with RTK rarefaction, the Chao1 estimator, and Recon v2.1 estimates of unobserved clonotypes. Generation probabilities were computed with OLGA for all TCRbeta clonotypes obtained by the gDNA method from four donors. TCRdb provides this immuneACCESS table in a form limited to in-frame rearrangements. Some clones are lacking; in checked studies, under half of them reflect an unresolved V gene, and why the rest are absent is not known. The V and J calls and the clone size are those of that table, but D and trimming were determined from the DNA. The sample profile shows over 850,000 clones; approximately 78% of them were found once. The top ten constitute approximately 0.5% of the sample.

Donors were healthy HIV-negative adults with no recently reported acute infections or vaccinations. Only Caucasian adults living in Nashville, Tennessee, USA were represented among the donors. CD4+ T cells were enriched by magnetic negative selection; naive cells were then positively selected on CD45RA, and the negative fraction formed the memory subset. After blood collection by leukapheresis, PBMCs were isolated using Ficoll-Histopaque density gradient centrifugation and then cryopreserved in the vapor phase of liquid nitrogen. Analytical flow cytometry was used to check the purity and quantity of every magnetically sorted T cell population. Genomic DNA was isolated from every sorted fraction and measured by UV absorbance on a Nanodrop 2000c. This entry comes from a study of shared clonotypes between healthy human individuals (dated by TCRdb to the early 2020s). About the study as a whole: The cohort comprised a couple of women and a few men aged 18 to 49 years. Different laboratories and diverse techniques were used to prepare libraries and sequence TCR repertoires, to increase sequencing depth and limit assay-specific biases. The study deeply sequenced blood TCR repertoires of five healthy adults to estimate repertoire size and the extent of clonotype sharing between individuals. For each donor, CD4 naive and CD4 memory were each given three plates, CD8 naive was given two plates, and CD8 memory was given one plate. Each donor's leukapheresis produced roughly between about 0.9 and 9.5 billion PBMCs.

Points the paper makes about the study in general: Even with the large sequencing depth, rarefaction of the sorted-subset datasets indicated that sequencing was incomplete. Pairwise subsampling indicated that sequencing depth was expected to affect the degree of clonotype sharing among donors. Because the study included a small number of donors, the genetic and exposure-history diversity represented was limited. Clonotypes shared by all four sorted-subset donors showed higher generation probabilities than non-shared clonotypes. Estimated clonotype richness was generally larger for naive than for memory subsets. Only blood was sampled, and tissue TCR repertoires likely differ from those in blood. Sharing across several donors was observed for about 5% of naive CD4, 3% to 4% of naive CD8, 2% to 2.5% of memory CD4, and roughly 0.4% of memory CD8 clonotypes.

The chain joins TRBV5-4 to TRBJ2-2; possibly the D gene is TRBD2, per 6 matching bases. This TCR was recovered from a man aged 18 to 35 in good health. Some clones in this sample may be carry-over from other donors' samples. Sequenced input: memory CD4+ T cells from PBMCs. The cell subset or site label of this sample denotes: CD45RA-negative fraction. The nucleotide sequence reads TGTGCCAGCAGCTTGGCACCGGGAGAGGGCACCGGGGAGCTGTTTTTT. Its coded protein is CASSLAPGEGTGELFF. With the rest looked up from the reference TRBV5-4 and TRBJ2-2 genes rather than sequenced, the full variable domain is ETGVTQSPTHLIKTRGQQVTLRCSSQSGHNTVSWYQQALGQGPQFIFQYYREEENGRGNFPPRFSGLQFPNYSSELNVNALELDDSALYLCASSLAPGEGTGELFFGEGSRLTVL.